Listed below are T cell receptor beta chains from one sample, sequenced in a study of T cell changes during pregnancy in multiple sclerosis. Sequencing used immunoSEQ multiplex PCR; TCRdb keeps in-frame clones, though not all of them. Of tens of thousands of clones in the sample, just over 90% were seen once. Sequenced material: peripheral blood, taken in the first trimester of pregnancy. The receptors were gathered from a female donor with multiple sclerosis, enrolled in a pregnancy study. The CDR3 runs from the conserved cysteine through the conserved F or W. Each record gives: CDR3 protein, CDR3 DNA, CDR3 length, V gene, clone size, J gene, D gene. The D gene is left open where the match is weak. Not every row has a clone size; where given, it reads once, few, many or a size class.

CASRRPGLDPSYEQYF	TGTGCCAGCAGAAGACCGGGACTCGACCCCTCCTACGAGCAGTACTTC	16	TRBV11-2	NA	TRBJ2-7	NA
CASSQAGAGGAEQYF	TGTGCCAGCAGCCAAGCAGGGGCAGGGGGTGCCGAGCAGTACTTC	15	TRBV14	once	TRBJ2-7	TRBD1
CASSFPTGTETQYF	TGTGCCAGCAGCTTCCCGACAGGGACGGAGACCCAGTACTTC	14	TRBV5-6	NA	TRBJ2-5	TRBD1
CASRPPGDRIHGYTF	TGTGCCAGCAGGCCCCCGGGAGACCGTATACATGGCTACACCTTC	15	TRBV2	NA	TRBJ1-2	NA
CASSVDSGQALEQYF	TGTGCCAGCAGCGTAGATTCAGGGCAGGCCCTCGAGCAGTACTTC	15	TRBV9	NA	TRBJ2-7	NA
CASSLESRVGYTF	TGCGCCAGCAGCTTGGAATCCAGGGTGGGCTACACCTTC	13	TRBV5-1	NA	TRBJ1-2	NA
CASSFPGKDTEAFF	TGTGCCAGCAGCTTCCCAGGGAAGGACACTGAAGCTTTCTTT	14	TRBV5-4	NA	TRBJ1-1	NA
CASSPGQTDTGELFF	TGTGCCAGCAGCCCGGGACAGACGGACACCGGGGAGCTGTTTTTT	15	TRBV13	NA	TRBJ2-2	TRBD1
CAIQGFEEKLFF	TGTGCCATACAGGGTTTCGAGGAAAAACTGTTTTTT	12	TRBV2	NA	TRBJ1-4	NA
CASSLGPRGEAFF	TGTGCCAGCAGCTTAGGACCTCGCGGTGAAGCTTTCTTT	13	TRBV7-2	NA	TRBJ1-1	NA
CSVQLGPYGYTF	TGCAGCGTCCAACTAGGGCCCTATGGCTACACCTTC	12	TRBV29-1	NA	TRBJ1-2	NA
CASTRTPIQSSYNEQFF	TGTGCCAGCACCAGGACTCCAATCCAAAGCTCCTACAATGAGCAGTTCTTC	17	TRBV9	once	TRBJ2-1	NA
CASSLTEKTSKNNEQFF	TGCGCCAGCAGCCTCACCGAAAAGACTAGCAAAAACAATGAGCAGTTCTTC	17	TRBV4-1	once	TRBJ2-1	TRBD2
CASSQGAPGYTF	TGTGCCAGCAGCCAGGGGGCGCCGGGCTACACCTTC	12	TRBV28	NA	TRBJ1-2	TRBD1
CASSLGPTDGEKLFF	TGCGCCAGCAGTTTGGGACCGACAGACGGAGAAAAACTGTTTTTT	15	TRBV5-1	once	TRBJ1-4	NA
CASSLLVRVGANVLTF	TGTGCCAGCAGTTTATTGGTGAGGGTCGGGGCCAACGTCCTGACTTTC	16	TRBV28	NA	TRBJ2-6	NA
CASSIASRGKGYEQYF	TGTGCCAGTAGTATCGCGAGCAGGGGAAAGGGCTACGAGCAGTACTTC	16	TRBV19	NA	TRBJ2-7	NA
CASSPAGIYNSPLHF	TGCGCCAGCAGCCCCGCAGGGATCTATAATTCACCCCTCCACTTT	15	TRBV4-3	once	TRBJ1-6	NA
CASSEAAGSYEQYF	TGTGCCAGCAGTGAAGCGGCGGGTTCCTACGAGCAGTACTTC	14	TRBV2	NA	TRBJ2-7	NA
CASSLRSGGPTGELFF	TGTGCCAGCAGCTTACGCTCAGGGGGACCCACCGGGGAGCTGTTTTTT	16	TRBV5-5	NA	TRBJ2-2	TRBD1
CASSATLTDTQYF	TGTGCCAGCAGCGCGACACTCACAGATACGCAGTATTTT	13	TRBV9	NA	TRBJ2-3	NA
CASRPTGGDSYEQYF	TGTGCCAGCCGGCCAACAGGGGGTGACTCCTACGAGCAGTACTTC	15	TRBV5-5	NA	TRBJ2-7	TRBD1
CASSPRRNEAFF	TGTGCCAGCAGCCCACGCAGGAATGAAGCTTTCTTT	12	TRBV7-8	NA	TRBJ1-1	NA
CASSVTGAGNTIYF	TGTGCCAGCAGCGTAACAGGGGCTGGAAACACCATATATTTT	14	TRBV9	few	TRBJ1-3	TRBD1
CASSTRQGYGYTF	TGTGCCAGCAGCACGAGACAGGGATATGGCTACACCTTC	13	TRBV7-8	NA	TRBJ1-2	TRBD1
CASSESGGWGGNIQYF	TGTGCCAGCAGTGAATCCGGAGGGTGGGGAGGGAACATTCAGTACTTC	16	TRBV25-1	NA	TRBJ2-4	TRBD2
CASSVDGTYYNEQFF	TGTGCCAGCAGCGTAGATGGGACATACTACAATGAGCAGTTCTTC	15	TRBV9	NA	TRBJ2-1	NA
CASSTTQGAGTEAFF	TGTGCCAGCAGTACGACCCAGGGGGCGGGGACTGAAGCTTTCTTT	15	TRBV6-6	NA	TRBJ1-1	TRBD1
CASSLSGLGAEAFF	TGTGCCAGCAGCTTATCAGGCCTCGGCGCTGAAGCTTTCTTT	14	TRBV11-2	NA	TRBJ1-1	NA
CASSPRTGSHEQFF	TGTGCCAGCAGCCCGAGAACAGGGTCCCATGAGCAGTTCTTC	14	TRBV5-4	NA	TRBJ2-1	NA
CASSRTSGGPQETQYF	TGCGCCAGCAGCAGGACTAGCGGGGGCCCCCAAGAGACCCAGTACTTC	16	TRBV5-1	NA	TRBJ2-5	TRBD2
CASSPLGQNNEQFF	TGTGCCAGCAGCCCTCTAGGACAAAACAATGAGCAGTTCTTC	14	TRBV9	NA	TRBJ2-1	NA
CASRDSGVSSYNEQFF	TGTGCCAGTAGGGATTCGGGGGTTAGCTCCTACAATGAGCAGTTCTTC	16	TRBV19	NA	TRBJ2-1	NA
CASSEAHRVLVLTAKNIQYF	TGTGCCAGCAGTGAAGCACACAGGGTATTAGTGTTGACAGCCAAAAACATTCAGTACTTC	20	TRBV6-1	NA	TRBJ2-4	NA
CATSRDQGTGELFF	TGTGCCACCAGCAGAGACCAGGGTACCGGGGAGCTGTTTTTT	14	TRBV15	once	TRBJ2-2	NA
CASSPQENTGELFF	TGTGCCAGCAGCCCACAGGAGAACACCGGGGAGCTGTTTTTT	14	TRBV6-5	NA	TRBJ2-2	NA